This T cell receptor (beta chain) comes out of a study of cytomegalovirus exposure and HLA in healthy donors. V lost 0 bases, J lost 5 bases, and 10 bases lay in between. This CDR3 is 14 amino acids long. Germline CDR1 and CDR2: SGDLS and YYNGEE. This table comes from immunoSEQ multiplex PCR, and its TCRdb copy is limited to in-frame clones, with some not included. The sample shows about 130,000 clones, around four fifths of them seen only once. V and J are TRBV9 and TRBJ2-3; D is perhaps TRBD1 (6 bases). The TCR comes from a young man in good health and CMV-seropositive. The specimen sequenced was PBMCs. The CDR3 bases are TGTGCCAGCAGCGTAGGCGCAGGGGAAGATACGCAGTATTTT. Its protein product is CASSVGAGEDTQYF.